The 5 T cell receptor beta chains below come from one sample, sequenced in a study of blood T cells in healthy people across ages. Combining a sample-barcoded 5' primer with a J-beta primer mix, a second PCR ran for roughly 6 to 12 cycles. TCRdb fed the 5' RACE reads into MiXCR, producing one record per CDR3 protein. The top ten clones hold approximately 0.79% of a sample with around 1,000,000 distinct CDR3 sequences, roughly a quarter of them seen once. These same data were also listed under a study on T cells of mothers and their children.

Sequenced input: blood. The receptors originated from a girl aged 2 to 10 in good health.

This clonotype was detected a few times. The chain's CDR3 is CSVDDSSYEQYF. CDR3 sequence (DNA): TGCAGCGTTGATGACAGCTCCTACGAGCAGTACTTC. The chain employs TRBV29-1 and TRBJ2-7; D perhaps matches TRBD1 (5 bases). The CDR3 runs to 12 residues. Germline CDR1 SQVTM, CDR2 ANQGSEA. Trimming stripped 3 bases from V and 0 bases from J, with 6 bases between.

A word on this clonotype: Since no conserved phenylalanine or tryptophan closes the CDR3, a read error is the likely cause. CDR3 in DNA: TGTGCCAGCAGCTGGGGACAGCCCCTCTATGGCTACACCCTC. Its protein is CASSWGQPLYGYTL. This chain joins TRBV7-2 and TRBJ1-2; 7 bases agree with TRBD1. CDR3 length: 14 amino acids. Looked up from germline, CDR1 is SGHTA and CDR2 is FQGNSA. J gave up 4 bases and V 4 bases, and 6 bases lay outside the gene matches.

CDR3 amino acids: CASSATKDRLPSEKLFF. The DNA of the CDR3 is TGTGCCAGCAGCGCTACAAAGGATAGGCTCCCTAGCGAAAAACTGTTTTTT. The chain couples TRBV9 to TRBJ1-4; no clear D. CDR1 is SGDLS, CDR2 YYNGEE, per germline. V was trimmed by 3 bases and J by 8 bases, leaving 23 bases between them. CDR3 length equals 17 residues.

The J gene is TRBJ2-5, the V gene TRBV29-1, with 8 bases that match TRBD1. The J call may be in error: the DNA end matches TRBJ2-7 better. CDR3 length equals 14 residues. CDR1 SQVTM and CDR2 ANQGSEA come from the germline V gene. The CDR3, as DNA: TGCAGCGTCGCCCGACAGGGGAGCCCCTACGAGCAGTACTTC. This codes for CSVARQGSPYEQYF.

This clonotype was found a few times. The chain joins TRBV27 to TRBJ1-1; the D gene is possibly TRBD1 (6 bases). Germline loops: CDR1 MNHEY, CDR2 SMNVEV (reference sequence). Trimming removed 5 bases from V and 5 bases from J, with 15 bases in between. The CDR3 contains 14 residues. Here the CDR3 reads CASSAHREGTEAFF. In DNA, the CDR3 is TGTGCCAGCAGTGCACACAGGGAGGGGACTGAAGCTTTCTTT.